This T cell receptor (beta chain) was sequenced during a study of neurological immune-mediated disorders. The cDNA was synthesized by means of template-switch 5'RACE, which was carried out with 10-nucleotide random UMIs. MiXCR, applied by TCRdb to the 5' RACE reads, yields one record per CDR3 protein. The table lists some 41,000 distinct CDR3 sequences, roughly 2.5% of them singletons. This clonotype has at least ten counts. The receptor comes from a man in his thirties or forties with multiple sclerosis. Sequencing was done on a sample of PBMCs.

CDR3 region: CASSLGGTGSNQPQHF. The CDR3 nucleotides are TGTGCCAGCAGCTTAGGGGGGACAGGGTCGAATCAGCCCCAGCATTTT. The chain combines TRBV7-6 with TRBJ1-5; 9 positions match TRBD1. The CDR3 spans 16 residues. The J segment lost 4 bases and the V segment lost 1 base, leaving 5 bases of the junction unmatched. Germline loops: CDR1 SGHVS, CDR2 FNYEAQ. Using reference TRBV7-6 and TRBJ1-5 for the parts outside the CDR3, the full variable domain is GAGVSQSPRYKVTKRGQDVALRCDPISGHVSLYWYRQALGQGPEFLTYFNYEAQQDKSGLPNDRFSAERPEGSISTLTIQRTEQRDSAMYRCASSLGGTGSNQPQHFGDGTRLSIL.